This TCR beta chain comes out of a study of cytomegalovirus exposure and HLA in healthy donors. The PCR was carried out with 60 Vbeta primers and 13 Jbeta primers. TCRdb's table, derived via immunoSEQ multiplex PCR, lists solely in-frame clones and lacks some. The sample lists 90,000 to 100,000 clones; roughly three quarters were seen once. Germline-derived CDR1 and CDR2 are SGHTS and YDEGEE. This CDR3 is built from 14 residues. With 4 bases removed from V and 1 base from J, the gap between germline ends came to 9 bases. Notes on the study in general: For cytomegalovirus status, the classifier reportedly gave diagnoses with high specificity and sensitivity. Most observed TCR sequences were rare, whereas some public TCRs were detected in many donors. Some TCR beta chains (164 of them) were listed as cytomegalovirus-associated. Analysis was carried out at a later point, and it linked a missense DCLRE1C variant to TCR beta V- and J-gene trimming.

This clone was counted a few times. Antigen: not known. The clonotype originates from a female donor in good health and CMV-seronegative. Specimen: PBMCs. The rearrangement links TRBV5-8 to TRBJ1-5; D is perhaps TRBD1 (5 bases). The CDR3 bases are TGTGCCAGCAGCCCCCGGGGGAGCAATCAGCCCCAGCATTTT. This sequence encodes CASSPRGSNQPQHF.